The 29 T cell receptor beta chains below come from one sample, sequenced in a study of OX40 agonist ivuxolimab in advanced cancers. This table comes from immunoSEQ multiplex PCR, and its TCRdb copy is limited to in-frame clones, with some not included. The profile shows about 69,000 clones, around 90% of them singletons. The source material was CD4+ or CD8+ T cells sorted from blood, sampled in a trial of the OX40 agonist ivuxolimab. All receptors come from an adult with an advanced solid tumor such as melanoma, head and neck, liver or kidney cancer.

The chain recombines TRBV5-1 with TRBJ2-5; the D is unclear. This CDR3 has 14 amino acids. The germline gives CDR1 SGHRS, CDR2 YFSETQ. Trimming pared 2 bases from V and 1 base from J, leaving 9 bases between. The CDR3 nucleotides are TGCGCCAGCAGCTTCGGTGGCAGCCAAGAGACCCAGTACTTC. Translated: CASSFGGSQETQYF. Full variable domain (rest looked up from reference TRBV5-1 and TRBJ2-5): KAGVTQTPRYLIKTRGQQVTLSCSPISGHRSVSWYQQTPGQGLQFLFEYFSETQRNKGNFPGRFSGRQFSNSRSEMNVSTLELGDSALYLCASSFGGSQETQYFGPGTRLLVL.

This clone was seen once. J is TRBJ2-7 and V is TRBV4-2; D is unresolved. From germline, CDR1 is LGHNA and CDR2 YNFKEQ. V was pared by 5 bases and J by 5 bases, with 7 bases between. The CDR3 has 11 residues. CDR3 sequence reads: CASSLQNEQYF. The DNA for the CDR3 is TGTGCCAGCAGCTTACAGAACGAGCAGTACTTC.

This clone appeared a few times. This chain links TRBV18 with TRBJ2-7; 8 bases line up with TRBD1. Trimming took 3 bases from V and 3 from J; bases not matched to a gene: 7. The CDR3 contains 15 residues. Per the germline V gene, CDR1 is KGHSH and CDR2 is LQKENI. The CDR3 loop is CASSPPGQAGYEQYF. The DNA of the CDR3 is TGTGCCAGCTCACCCCCGGGACAGGCAGGCTACGAGCAGTACTTC.

The rearrangement joins TRBV4-3 to TRBJ2-3; TRBD2 matches 8 bases. The CDR3 is made up of 17 amino acids. Looked up from germline, CDR1 is LGHNA and CDR2 is YSLEER. V dropped 0 bases and J dropped 1; count of bases not matched to a gene: 6. CDR3: CASSQETGRAGTDTQYF. The CDR3 DNA is TGCGCCAGCAGCCAAGAGACCGGGAGGGCTGGCACAGATACGCAGTATTTT.

The chain joins TRBV25-1 to TRBJ2-1, with D unclear. The CDR3 has 15 amino acids. Germline V gene sequence: CDR1 MGHDK, CDR2 SYGVNS. V lost 3 bases and J lost 6, with 15 bases in between. The CDR3 loop is CASSDASHPRNEQFF. The CDR3 DNA reads TGTGCCAGCAGTGACGCGTCCCATCCACGCAATGAGCAGTTCTTC.

The chain couples TRBV6-4 to TRBJ2-1; TRBD2 matches 12 bases. The CDR3 loop spans 15 amino acids. V was pared by 6 bases and J by 8 bases, with 8 bases of the junction left unmatched. Germline CDR1 reads MRHNA; CDR2 reads SNTAGT. The CDR3, as DNA: TGTGCCAGCAGCAGACTAGCGGGAGAGGTGGATGAGCAGTTCTTC. This sequence encodes CASSRLAGEVDEQFF.

This rearrangement joins TRBV18 to TRBJ2-1, with TRBD1 matching over 10 bases. This CDR3 spans 14 amino acids. V lost 1 base and J lost 9; bases outside the gene matches: 3. Germline V gives CDR1 KGHSH, CDR2 LQKENI. CDR3 nucleotides: TGTGCCAGCTCACCACGGGACAGGGGAGGTGAGCAGTTCTTC. Encoded protein: CASSPRDRGGEQFF.

V usage is TRBV5-1 and J usage is TRBJ2-5; D may be TRBD2 (7 bases). V dropped 0 bases and J dropped 5 bases, with 11 bases sitting between them. Germline-derived CDR1 and CDR2 are SGHRS and YFSETQ. The CDR3 is 14 amino acids. The CDR3 nucleotides read TGCGCCAGCAGCTTGGAGGGGGAGGGGGAGACCCAGTACTTC. Encoded protein: CASSLEGEGETQYF. The full variable domain, in which reference TRBV5-1 and TRBJ2-5 provide the parts outside the CDR3, is KAGVTQTPRYLIKTRGQQVTLSCSPISGHRSVSWYQQTPGQGLQFLFEYFSETQRNKGNFPGRFSGRQFSNSRSEMNVSTLELGDSALYLCASSLEGEGETQYFGPGTRLLVL.

The chain links TRBV7-2 to TRBJ2-2; no firm D call. The CDR3 is 14 residues long. Per the germline V gene, CDR1 is SGHTA and CDR2 is FQGNSA. V was trimmed by 3 bases and J by 6 bases, leaving 11 bases between them. CDR3 sequence: CASSFFGSAGELFF. The CDR3 DNA reads TGTGCCAGCAGCTTTTTTGGCTCAGCCGGGGAGCTGTTTTTT. The full variable domain, completed using reference TRBV7-2 and TRBJ2-2, is GAGVSQSPSNKVTEKGKDVELRCDPISGHTALYWYRQSLGQGLEFLIYFQGNSAPDKSGLPSDRFSAERTGGSVSTLTIQRTQQEDSAVYLCASSFFGSAGELFFGEGSRLTVL.

This clone occurred a few times. This chain uses TRBV6-5 with TRBJ1-2; D ambiguous. Per the germline V gene, CDR1 is MNHEY and CDR2 is SVGAGI. CDR3 length equals 14 residues. The V and J ends lost 6 bases and 8 bases respectively, with 19 bases between them. The CDR3 DNA sequence: TGTGCCAGCAGAGGTGTGGCGAACGTACAGGGCTACACCTTC. Translating gives CASRGVANVQGYTF.

The CDR3 nucleotides read TGTGCCAGTAGTATAGTTTCCGGTCGGGAGCAGCCCCAGCATTTT. Its translation: CASSIVSGREQPQHF. This rearrangement joins TRBV19 to TRBJ1-5, with D unresolved. In germline, CDR1 is LNHDA, CDR2 SQIVND (reference sequence). Trimming cost V 1 base and J 7 bases, with 14 bases left between them. This CDR3 has 15 amino acids.

The chain has TRBV2 and TRBJ2-5; D may be TRBD2 (6 bases). The DNA matches TRBJ2-7 better at its end, which makes the J call doubtful. From germline, CDR1 is SNHLY and CDR2 FYNNEI. This CDR3 is built from 14 residues. Here the CDR3 DNA reads TGTGCCAGCAGGAGCCCCGGGGGAACCTACGAGCAGTACTTC. Translating it yields CASRSPGGTYEQYF.

The count of this clone is one. The V and J genes are TRBV7-5 and TRBJ1-6. TRBV7-5 is annotated as a pseudogene. There are 15 residues in the CDR3. In DNA form, the CDR3 reads TGTGTCAGAAGCTTAGGGGGGATGGGTGATTCACCCCTCCACTTT. Protein product: CVRSLGGMGDSPLHF.

V is TRBV7-8 and J is TRBJ1-5; 9 nucleotides line up with TRBD1. V lost 3 bases to trimming and J lost 5 bases; unmatched junction nucleotides: 11. The germline V gene encodes CDR1 SGHVS and CDR2 FQNEAQ. The CDR3 contains 17 residues. Written as DNA, the CDR3 is TGTGCCAGCAGCTTGGGTTACAGGGGGCTTTTTTATCAGCCCCAGCATTTT. This gives the protein CASSLGYRGLFYQPQHF.

The rearrangement links TRBV6-1 to TRBJ2-3; 10 bases align to TRBD2. V gave up 2 bases and J gave up 2 bases; unmatched junction bases: 4. Germline values: CDR1 MNHNS, CDR2 SASEGT. This CDR3 has 16 residues. The CDR3: CASSESGLAATDTQYF. The CDR3 nucleotides read TGTGCCAGCAGTGAAAGCGGACTAGCGGCCACAGATACGCAGTATTTT.

V usage is TRBV28 and J usage is TRBJ1-1; D may be TRBD1 (5 bases). Trimming removed 4 bases at V and 3 bases at J, with 9 bases between. The CDR3 length is 13 residues. Germline V gene lookup returns CDR1 MDHEN and CDR2 SYDVKM. The CDR3 loop is CASSSPGDTEAFF. The CDR3 bases are TGTGCCAGCAGTTCCCCGGGGGACACTGAAGCTTTCTTT.

The chain joins TRBV19 to TRBJ1-5; possible D gene TRBD1, 5 bases. Germline V gives CDR1 LNHDA, CDR2 SQIVND (reference sequence). Trimming took off 3 bases at V and 9 bases at J, with 15 bases between the two ends. The CDR3 has 14 residues. CDR3 protein: CASSMGGFGPPQHF. The CDR3 DNA reads as TGTGCCAGTAGTATGGGGGGGTTCGGACCGCCCCAGCATTTT.

The rearrangement joins TRBV19 to TRBJ2-7; D is perhaps TRBD1 (6 bases). Germline CDR1 LNHDA, CDR2 SQIVND (reference sequence). The CDR3 covers 15 residues. Trimming pared 3 bases from V and 0 bases from J, leaving 12 bases between. The CDR3 DNA sequence: TGTGCCAGTAGTATCCGGCAGGGGACCTCCTACGAGCAGTACTTC. It is translated as CASSIRQGTSYEQYF.

This clone was recorded only once. The chain uses TRBV5-4 and TRBJ1-2; TRBD1 aligns across 9 bases. The CDR3 contains 14 residues. Per germline, CDR1 SGHNT and CDR2 YYREEE (reference sequence). V trimming: 4 bases; J trimming: 8 bases; junction bases outside the gene matches: 9. CDR3 region: CASSEGTGFIGYTF. The CDR3 DNA sequence: TGTGCCAGCAGCGAGGGGACAGGGTTCATCGGCTACACCTTC.

V gene TRBV28 combines with J gene TRBJ1-5; possibly TRBD1 for D (6 bases). Germline V gene data show CDR1 as MDHEN and CDR2 as SYDVKM. V lost 7 bases and J 9 bases, leaving 13 bases between the germline ends. CDR3 size: 12 residues. CDR3 bases: TGTGCCAGCAACTTCCAGGGGTTGCCCCAGCATTTT. Its translation: CASNFQGLPQHF. The full variable domain, rest sourced from reference TRBV28 and TRBJ1-5, is DVKVTQSSRYLVKRTGEKVFLECVQDMDHENMFWYRQDPGLGLRLIYFSYDVKMKEKGDIPEGYSVSREKKERFSLILESASTNQTSMYLCASNFQGLPQHFGDGTRLSIL.

V is TRBV5-1 and J is TRBJ1-5; 7 bases are a match to TRBD1. Germline loops: CDR1 SGHRS, CDR2 YFSETQ. The CDR3 totals 15 residues. The trim removed 4 bases at V and 4 bases at J, leaving 8 bases unmatched. The CDR3 loop reads CASSPDGRGNQPQHF. The CDR3 bases are TGCGCCAGCAGCCCGGACGGCAGGGGGAATCAGCCCCAGCATTTT.

This chain connects TRBV28 to TRBJ1-1; TRBD1 agrees at 7 bases. This CDR3 has 15 amino acids. Germline lookup yields CDR1 MDHEN and CDR2 SYDVKM. Trimming removed 6 bases from V and 1 base from J; junction bases left unmatched: 8. In DNA form, the CDR3 reads TGTGCCAGCAGGGAGGCAGGGGGTGAGAACACTGAAGCTTTCTTT. It yields the protein CASREAGGENTEAFF. The variable domain in full, completed from reference TRBV28 and TRBJ1-1, reads DVKVTQSSRYLVKRTGEKVFLECVQDMDHENMFWYRQDPGLGLRLIYFSYDVKMKEKGDIPEGYSVSREKKERFSLILESASTNQTSMYLCASREAGGENTEAFFGQGTRLTVV.

CDR3 nucleotides: TGCGCCAGCAGCCCGAGGGGGGCAGAGACCCAGTACTTC. It encodes CASSPRGAETQYF. The V and J genes are TRBV5-1 and TRBJ2-5; possibly TRBD1 or TRBD2 for D (6 bases each). The CDR3 length is 13 residues. CDR1 and CDR2 from the germline V gene are SGHRS and YFSETQ. Trimming removed 4 bases from V and 4 bases from J, with 11 bases in between.

This rearrangement joins TRBV27 to TRBJ1-6; maybe TRBD1 (6 bases). The CDR3 sequence is 15 residues long. The V end lost 5 bases, the J end lost 7 bases, and 15 bases lay between the germline ends. The germline gives CDR1 MNHEY, CDR2 SMNVEV (reference sequence). The DNA of the CDR3 is TGTGCCAGCAGTCTCGGGGGGCGGGGGAATTCACCCCTCCACTTT. It specifies CASSLGGRGNSPLHF.

The CDR3 region is CASSLRTGGGDTQYF. The DNA of the CDR3 is TGTGCCAGCAGCCTGAGGACAGGGGGCGGCGATACGCAGTATTTT. V and J are TRBV14 and TRBJ2-3; 11 nucleotides align to TRBD1. This CDR3 spans 15 amino acids. The germline V gene has CDR1 SGHDN and CDR2 FVKESK. J gave up 6 bases and V 4 bases, and 6 bases lay outside the gene matches. Looking up the rest from reference TRBV14 and TRBJ2-3 gives the full variable domain: EAGVTQFPSHSVIEKGQTVTLRCDPISGHDNLYWYRRVMGKEIKFLLHFVKESKQDESGMPNNRFLAERTGGTYSTLKVQPAELEDSGVYFCASSLRTGGGDTQYFGPGTRLTVL.

The V gene is TRBV5-4, the J gene TRBJ2-2, with 12 bases that match TRBD1. The V segment lost 1 base and the J segment 7 bases; nucleotides outside the gene matches: 5. CDR3 size: 16 residues. Germline V lookup: CDR1 SGHNT, CDR2 YYREEE (reference sequence). Here the CDR3 reads CASSLWGQGAFGELFF. CDR3 nucleotides: TGTGCCAGCAGCTTGTGGGGACAGGGGGCTTTCGGGGAGCTGTTTTTT.

In nucleotides, the CDR3 is TGCGCCAGCAGTGAAAACTATGAGCAGTTCTTC. Translation gives CASSENYEQFF. The chain links TRBV10-1 to TRBJ2-1; D is unclear. Germline CDR1 and CDR2: WNHNN and SYGVQD (reference sequence). Deletions cut 3 bases from V and 8 bases from J, with 5 bases between. CDR3 length: 11 amino acids.

The rearrangement links TRBV19 to TRBJ1-5; D might be TRBD1 (6 bases). Germline CDR1 reads LNHDA; CDR2 reads SQIVND (reference sequence). V dropped 1 base and J dropped 1 base, with 11 bases sitting between them. There are 16 residues in the CDR3. CDR3 DNA: TGTGCCAGTAGTATAGTTGGGGGGGCGAGCAATCAGCCCCAGCATTTT. Its protein is CASSIVGGASNQPQHF.

The rearrangement uses TRBV19 and TRBJ1-5; TRBD1 matches 8 bases. The CDR3 is 14 residues long. J gave up 7 bases and V 4 bases, and 6 bases lay outside the gene matches. Germline CDR1 LNHDA, CDR2 SQIVND (reference sequence). DNA for the CDR3: TGTGCCAGTAGTACTTCAGGGGGCGAGCAGCCCCAGCATTTT. Translated, it gives CASSTSGGEQPQHF.